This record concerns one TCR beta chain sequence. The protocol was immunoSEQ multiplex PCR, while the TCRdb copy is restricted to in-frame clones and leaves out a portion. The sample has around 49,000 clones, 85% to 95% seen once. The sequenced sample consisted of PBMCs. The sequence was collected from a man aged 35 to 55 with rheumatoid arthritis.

The CDR3 here is CASSHGRTYGYTF. CDR3 bases: TGTGCCAGCAGCCACGGACGGACCTATGGCTACACCTTC. The rearrangement links TRBV21-1 to TRBJ1-2. TRBV21-1 is reported as a pseudogene. This CDR3 is 13 amino acids long.